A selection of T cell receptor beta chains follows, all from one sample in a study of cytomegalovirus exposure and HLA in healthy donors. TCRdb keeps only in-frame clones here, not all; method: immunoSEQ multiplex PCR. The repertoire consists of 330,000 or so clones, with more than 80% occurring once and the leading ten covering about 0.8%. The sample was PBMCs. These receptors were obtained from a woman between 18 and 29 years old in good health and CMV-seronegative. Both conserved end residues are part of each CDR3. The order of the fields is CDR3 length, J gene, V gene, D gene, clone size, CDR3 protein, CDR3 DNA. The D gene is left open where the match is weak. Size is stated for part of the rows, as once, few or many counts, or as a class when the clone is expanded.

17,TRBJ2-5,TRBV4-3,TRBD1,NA,CASSPRGQGGSLETQYF,TGCGCCAGCAGCCCCAGGGGTCAAGGGGGCTCCCTGGAGACCCAGTACTTC
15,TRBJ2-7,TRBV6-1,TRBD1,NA,CASRPWTGGSYEQYF,TGTGCCAGCAGGCCCTGGACAGGGGGTAGCTACGAGCAGTACTTC
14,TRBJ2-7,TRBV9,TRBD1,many,CASSAGTDLYEQYF,TGTGCCAGCAGCGCCGGGACAGACCTATACGAGCAGTACTTC
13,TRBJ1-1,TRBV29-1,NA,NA,CSVHGLWDTEAFF,TGCAGCGTACATGGACTCTGGGACACTGAAGCTTTCTTT
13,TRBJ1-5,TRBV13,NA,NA,CASSLERGQPQHF,TGTGCCAGCAGCTTAGAGCGTGGTCAGCCCCAGCATTTT
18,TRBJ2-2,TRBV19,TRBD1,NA,CASSAGQGTPRGTGELFF,TGTGCCAGTAGTGCCGGACAGGGAACCCCCCGGGGCACCGGGGAGCTGTTTTTT
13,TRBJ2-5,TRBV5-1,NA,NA,CASSLGSVETQYF,TGCGCCAGCAGCTTGGGTTCGGTCGAGACCCAGTACTTC
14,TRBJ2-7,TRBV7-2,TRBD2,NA,CASSSPGTSYEQYF,TGTGCCAGCAGCTCGCCGGGGACTAGCTACGAGCAGTACTTC
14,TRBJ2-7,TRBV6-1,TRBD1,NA,CASRWDRGQYEQYF,TGTGCCAGCAGATGGGACAGGGGGCAATACGAGCAGTACTTC
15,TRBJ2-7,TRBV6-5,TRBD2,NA,CASTRLAGKSYEQYF,TGTGCCAGCACCCGACTAGCGGGAAAGAGTTACGAGCAGTACTTC
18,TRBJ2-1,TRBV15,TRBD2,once,CATSPTSGSFGLYNEQFF,TGTGCCACCAGCCCAACTAGCGGGAGTTTCGGGTTATACAATGAGCAGTTCTTC
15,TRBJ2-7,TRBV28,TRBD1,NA,CASSLETGGAYEQYF,TGTGCCAGCAGTTTGGAGACAGGGGGTGCCTACGAGCAGTACTTC
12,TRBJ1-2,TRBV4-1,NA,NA,CASSQGVTDSTF,TGCGCCAGCAGCCAAGGGGTCACCGACTCCACCTTC
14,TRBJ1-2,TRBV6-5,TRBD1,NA,CASSPPRQGSGYTF,TGTGCCAGCAGTCCACCTCGACAGGGTAGTGGCTACACCTTC
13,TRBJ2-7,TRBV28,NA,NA,CASSYPSSYEQYF,TGTGCCAGCAGTTATCCCTCCTCCTACGAGCAGTACTTC
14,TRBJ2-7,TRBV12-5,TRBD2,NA,CASGGRRGTYEQYF,TGTGCTAGTGGCGGGAGGCGGGGGACCTACGAGCAGTACTTC
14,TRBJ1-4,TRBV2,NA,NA,CASSESGDNEKLFF,TGTGCCAGCAGTGAATCAGGGGATAATGAAAAACTGTTTTTT
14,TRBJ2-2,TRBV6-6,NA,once,CASTPISSTGELFF,TGTGCCAGCACCCCTATATCGAGCACCGGGGAGCTGTTTTTT
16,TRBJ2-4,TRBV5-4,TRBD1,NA,CASSPDRGRAKNIQYF,TGTGCCAGCAGCCCGGACAGGGGCCGAGCCAAAAACATTCAGTACTTC
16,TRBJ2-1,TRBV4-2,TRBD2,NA,CASSQDGGSSYNEQFF,TGTGCCAGCAGCCAAGATGGCGGGAGCTCCTACAATGAGCAGTTCTTC
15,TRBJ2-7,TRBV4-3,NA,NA,CASSQEIRGTHEQYF,TGCGCCAGCAGCCAAGAAATACGGGGGACCCACGAGCAGTACTTC
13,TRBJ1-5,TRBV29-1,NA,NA,CSVGRGGRQPQHF,TGCAGCGTTGGCAGGGGAGGGAGACAGCCCCAGCATTTT
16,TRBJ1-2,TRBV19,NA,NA,CASSTAPGLLNYGYTF,TGTGCCAGTAGTACCGCTCCGGGACTCCTTAACTATGGCTACACCTTC
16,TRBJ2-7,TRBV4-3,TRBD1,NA,CASSQDSTGLSYEQYF,TGCGCCAGCAGCCAAGATTCGACAGGGCTTTCCTACGAGCAGTACTTC
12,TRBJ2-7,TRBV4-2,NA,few,CASSQEGRWQYF,TGTGCCAGCAGCCAAGAGGGGCGGTGGCAGTACTTC
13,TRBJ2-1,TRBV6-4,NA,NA,CASSDPGGNEQFF,TGTGCCAGCAGTGACCCCGGGGGCAATGAGCAGTTCTTC
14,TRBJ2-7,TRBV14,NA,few,CASSRFQGSYEQYF,TGTGCCAGCAGCCGATTTCAGGGATCGTACGAGCAGTACTTC
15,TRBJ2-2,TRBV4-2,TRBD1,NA,CASSHSGTDTGELFF,TGTGCCAGCAGCCATTCCGGGACAGACACCGGGGAGCTGTTTTTT
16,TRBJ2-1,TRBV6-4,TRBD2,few,CASSDLAGRSYNEQFF,TGTGCCAGCAGTGACCTAGCGGGAAGGTCTTACAATGAGCAGTTCTTC
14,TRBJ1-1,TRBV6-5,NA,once,CASSLAGLNTEAFF,TGTGCCAGCAGCCTCGCTGGGCTGAACACTGAAGCTTTCTTT
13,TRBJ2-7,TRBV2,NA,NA,CASSEEVPYEQYF,TGTGCCAGCAGTGAGGAGGTCCCCTACGAGCAGTACTTC
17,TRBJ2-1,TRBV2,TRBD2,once,CASMGLAGGSWDNEQFF,TGTGCCAGCATGGGACTAGCGGGAGGCTCCTGGGACAATGAGCAGTTCTTC
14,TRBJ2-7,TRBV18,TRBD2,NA,CASSPNAGGWEQYF,TGTGCCAGCTCACCAAATGCGGGGGGCTGGGAGCAGTACTTC
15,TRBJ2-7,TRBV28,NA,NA,CASGGAQAGSYEQYF,TGTGCCAGCGGGGGGGCGCAAGCCGGATCCTACGAGCAGTACTTC
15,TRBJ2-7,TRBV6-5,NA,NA,CASRVQGIGSYEQYF,TGTGCCAGCAGGGTTCAGGGTATCGGATCTTACGAGCAGTACTTC
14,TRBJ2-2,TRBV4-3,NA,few,CASSQERVTGELFF,TGCGCCAGCAGCCAAGAACGGGTAACCGGGGAGCTGTTTTTT
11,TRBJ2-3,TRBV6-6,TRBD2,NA,CATGLADTQYF,TGTGCCACAGGACTAGCCGATACGCAGTATTTT
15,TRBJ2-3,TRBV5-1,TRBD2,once,CASSLAGDSTDTQYF,TGCGCCAGCAGCTTAGCGGGAGACAGTACAGATACGCAGTATTTT
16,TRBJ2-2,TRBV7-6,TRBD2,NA,CASSSLSGGNTGELFF,TGTGCCAGCAGCTCATTATCGGGAGGTAACACCGGGGAGCTGTTTTTT
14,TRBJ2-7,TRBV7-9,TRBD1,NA,CASSSQGASYEQYF,TGTGCCAGCAGCTCACAGGGGGCAAGCTACGAGCAGTACTTC
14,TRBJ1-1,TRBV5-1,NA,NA,CASSTTGGVTEAFF,TGCGCCAGCAGCACCACGGGGGGCGTCACTGAAGCTTTCTTT
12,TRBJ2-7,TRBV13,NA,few,CASSSERREQYF,TGTGCCAGCAGCTCAGAACGGCGGGAGCAGTACTTC
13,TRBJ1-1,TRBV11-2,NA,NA,CASSLTGNTEAFF,TGTGCCAGCAGCCTTACAGGGAACACTGAAGCTTTCTTT
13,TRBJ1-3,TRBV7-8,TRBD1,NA,CASSGTDGNTIYF,TGTGCCAGCAGCGGGACAGACGGAAACACCATATATTTT
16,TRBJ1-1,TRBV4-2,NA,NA,CASSQEGGLLVPEAFF,TGTGCCAGCAGCCAAGAGGGGGGTCTCCTCGTCCCTGAAGCTTTCTTT
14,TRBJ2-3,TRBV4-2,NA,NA,CASSPHESADTQYF,TGTGCCAGCAGCCCCCACGAGTCGGCAGATACGCAGTATTTT
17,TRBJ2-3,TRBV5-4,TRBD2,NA,CASSFGTSGRLPDTQYF,TGTGCCAGCAGCTTCGGGACTAGCGGGAGGTTGCCAGATACGCAGTATTTT
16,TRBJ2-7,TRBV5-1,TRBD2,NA,CASSLDGGGLSYEQYF,TGCGCCAGCAGCTTGGACGGCGGGGGGCTCTCCTACGAGCAGTACTTC
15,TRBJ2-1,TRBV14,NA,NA,CASSQDRTIYNEQFF,TGTGCCAGCAGCCAAGATCGGACAATCTACAATGAGCAGTTCTTC